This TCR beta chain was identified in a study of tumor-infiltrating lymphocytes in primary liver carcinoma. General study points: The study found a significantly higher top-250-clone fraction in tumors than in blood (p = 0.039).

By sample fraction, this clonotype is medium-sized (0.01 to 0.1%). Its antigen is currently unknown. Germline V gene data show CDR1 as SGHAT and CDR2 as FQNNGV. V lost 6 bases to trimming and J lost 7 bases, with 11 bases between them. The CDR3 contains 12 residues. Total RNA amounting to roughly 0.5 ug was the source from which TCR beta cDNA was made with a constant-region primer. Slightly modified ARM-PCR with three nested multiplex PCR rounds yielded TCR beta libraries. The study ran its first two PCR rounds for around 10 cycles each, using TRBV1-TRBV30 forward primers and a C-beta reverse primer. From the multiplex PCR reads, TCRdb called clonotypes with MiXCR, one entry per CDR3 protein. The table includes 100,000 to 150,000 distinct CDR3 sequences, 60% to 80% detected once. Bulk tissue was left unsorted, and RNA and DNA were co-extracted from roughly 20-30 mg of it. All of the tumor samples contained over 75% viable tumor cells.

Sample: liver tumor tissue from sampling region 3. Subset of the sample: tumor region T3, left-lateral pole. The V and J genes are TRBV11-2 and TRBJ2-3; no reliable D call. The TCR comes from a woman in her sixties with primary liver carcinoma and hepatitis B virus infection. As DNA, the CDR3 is TGTGCCAGCAGGGACCAAAAAAATACGCAGTATTTT. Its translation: CASRDQKNTQYF.